These 10 T cell receptor beta chains were sequenced from one sample in a study of T cells of healthy individuals. TCRdb re-derived calls from the 5' RACE reads in MiXCR, one entry per CDR3 protein. The table lists 60,000 to 70,000 distinct CDR3 sequences, 15% to 20% of them singletons. Receptor source: a human donor in good health.

This clonotype appeared a few times. The V call is TRBV27, the J call TRBJ2-1, with 7 nucleotides matching TRBD2. This CDR3 spans 13 amino acids. Trimming cost V 2 bases and J 8 bases; bases outside gene matches: 3. Germline-derived CDR1 and CDR2 are MNHEY and SMNVEV (reference sequence). CDR3 nucleotides: TGTGCCAGCAGTTTAACGGGAGGTCATGAGCAGTTCTTC. This encodes CASSLTGGHEQFF.

This clonotype showed up many times. The rearrangement uses TRBV30 and TRBJ1-2; D is perhaps TRBD1 (5 bases). Per germline, CDR1 GTSNPN and CDR2 SVGIG (reference sequence). CDR3 size: 15 residues. Trimming took off 1 base at V and 6 bases at J, with 18 bases between the two ends. The CDR3 is CAWSADGWGRDGYTF. CDR3 DNA: TGTGCCTGGAGTGCCGATGGTTGGGGACGGGATGGCTACACCTTC.

This chain connects TRBV7-9 to TRBJ2-3; D might be TRBD2 (5 bases). The ends were cut back, 5 bases at V and 3 bases at J, with 15 bases in the middle. The V gene's germline CDR1 is SEHNR and CDR2 FQNEAQ (reference sequence). This CDR3 comprises 15 residues. For the CDR3, the DNA is TGTGCCAGCAGCCCCCCCTATGGGAGAACAGATACGCAGTATTTT. Its protein product is CASSPPYGRTDTQYF.

The J gene is TRBJ1-5, the V gene TRBV3-1; 12 bases line up with TRBD1. The germline V gene encodes CDR1 LGHDT and CDR2 YNNKEL (reference sequence). The junction had 4 bases not matched to a gene; V was cut back by 4 bases and J by 6 bases. The CDR3 sequence is 15 residues long. The CDR3 DNA reads as TGTGCCAGCAGCCTGGGGACAGGGGGCTTTCAGCCCCAGCATTTT. This codes for CASSLGTGGFQPQHF.

The rearrangement joins TRBV12-3 or TRBV12-4 to TRBJ1-2; no firm D call. The CDR3 spans 13 residues. The ends were cut back, 4 bases at V and 2 bases at J, with 8 bases in the middle. The CDR3 DNA sequence: TGTGCCAGCAGTTGGGCTCGGAACTATGGCTACACCTTC. As protein: CASSWARNYGYTF.

CDR3 coding DNA: TGTGCCACAGGGACAGCGACATGGATCGAGCAGTACTTC. It yields the protein CATGTATWIEQYF. The chain couples TRBV28 to TRBJ2-7; 7 bases map to TRBD1. V shed 10 bases and J 6 bases; nucleotides not matched to a gene: 12. The CDR3 runs 13 residues. In germline, CDR1 is MDHEN, CDR2 SYDVKM.

In this sample, this clonotype turned up many times. The chain combines TRBV5-1 with TRBJ1-1; D is possibly TRBD1 (5 bases). Deletions cut 2 bases from V and 5 bases from J, with 10 bases between. Germline lookup yields CDR1 SGHRS and CDR2 YFSETQ. The CDR3 totals 13 residues. The CDR3 sequence: CASSLGGATEAFF. The CDR3 DNA reads TGCGCCAGCAGCTTAGGTGGGGCGACTGAAGCTTTCTTT.

This clonotype was detected only a few times. V usage is TRBV19 and J usage is TRBJ1-4, with TRBD1 matching over 9 bases. The CDR3 is made up of 14 amino acids. J was trimmed by 5 bases and V by 4 bases; bases with no gene match: 2. CDR1 LNHDA and CDR2 SQIVND come from the germline V gene (reference sequence). The CDR3 coding sequence is TGTGCCAGTAGTACCGGGACAGGGAATGAAAAACTGTTTTTT. Its protein product is CASSTGTGNEKLFF.

The table lists this clonotype with a few counts. V gene TRBV25-1 combines with J gene TRBJ2-1; tentatively, D is TRBD1 (8 bases). The CDR3 contains 16 residues. Germline V gene sequence: CDR1 MGHDK, CDR2 SYGVNS. Trimming took 2 bases from V and 1 from J, leaving 12 bases between them. The CDR3 DNA reads TGTGCCAGCAGTGAAACAGGGGGGGTTTCCTACAATGAGCAGTTCTTC. This sequence encodes CASSETGGVSYNEQFF.

The J gene is TRBJ1-1, the V gene TRBV5-1, with 8 nucleotides matching TRBD1. Germline values: CDR1 SGHRS, CDR2 YFSETQ. There are 16 residues in the CDR3. The V and J ends lost 0 bases and 6 bases, in that order; junction bases with no gene match: 10. The CDR3 DNA reads as TGCGCCAGCAGCTTGGCCGTTGGGGACAGGAGCGCTGAAGCTTTCTTT. Encoded protein: CASSLAVGDRSAEAFF.